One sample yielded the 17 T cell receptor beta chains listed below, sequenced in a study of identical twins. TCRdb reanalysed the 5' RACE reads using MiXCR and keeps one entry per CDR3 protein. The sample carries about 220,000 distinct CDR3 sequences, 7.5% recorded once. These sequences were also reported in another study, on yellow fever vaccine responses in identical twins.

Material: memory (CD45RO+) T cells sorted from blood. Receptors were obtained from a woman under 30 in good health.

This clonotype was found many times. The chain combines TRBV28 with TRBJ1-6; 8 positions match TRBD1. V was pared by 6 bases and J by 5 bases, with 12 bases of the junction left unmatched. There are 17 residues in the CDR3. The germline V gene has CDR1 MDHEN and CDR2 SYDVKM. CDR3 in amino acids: CASSFRQGSLHNSPLHF. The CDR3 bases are TGTGCCAGCAGCTTTAGACAGGGGTCTTTACATAATTCACCCCTCCACTTT.

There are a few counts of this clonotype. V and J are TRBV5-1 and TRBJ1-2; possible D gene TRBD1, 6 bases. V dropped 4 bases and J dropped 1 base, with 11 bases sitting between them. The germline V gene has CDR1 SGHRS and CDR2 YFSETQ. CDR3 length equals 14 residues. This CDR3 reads CASSGGAINYGYTF. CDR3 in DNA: TGCGCCAGCAGCGGGGGGGCTATTAACTATGGCTACACCTTC.

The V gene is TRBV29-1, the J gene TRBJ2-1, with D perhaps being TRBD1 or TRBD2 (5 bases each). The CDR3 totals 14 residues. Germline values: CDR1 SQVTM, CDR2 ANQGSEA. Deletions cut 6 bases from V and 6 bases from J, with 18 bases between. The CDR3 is CSVLRGASPNEQFF. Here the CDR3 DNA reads TGCAGCGTCCTCCGAGGGGCTTCTCCCAATGAGCAGTTCTTC.

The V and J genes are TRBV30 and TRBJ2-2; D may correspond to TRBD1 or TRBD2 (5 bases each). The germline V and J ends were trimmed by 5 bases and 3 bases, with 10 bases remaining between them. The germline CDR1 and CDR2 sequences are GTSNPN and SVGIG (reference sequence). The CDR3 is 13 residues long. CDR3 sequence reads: CAWPVGDTGELFF. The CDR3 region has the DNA TGTGCCTGGCCGGTGGGGGACACCGGGGAGCTGTTTTTT. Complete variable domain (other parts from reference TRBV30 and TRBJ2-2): SQTIHQWPATLVQPVGSPLSLECTVEGTSNPNLYWYRQAAGRGLQLLFYSVGIGQISSEVPQNLSASRPQDRQFILSSKKLLLSDSGFYLCAWPVGDTGELFFGEGSRLTVL.

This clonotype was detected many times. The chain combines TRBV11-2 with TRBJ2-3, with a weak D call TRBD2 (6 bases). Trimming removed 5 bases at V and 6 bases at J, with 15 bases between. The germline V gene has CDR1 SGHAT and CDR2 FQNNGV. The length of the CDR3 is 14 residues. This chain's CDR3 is CASSRTGDGDTQYF. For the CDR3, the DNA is TGTGCCAGCAGCCGGACGGGAGATGGGGATACGCAGTATTTT.

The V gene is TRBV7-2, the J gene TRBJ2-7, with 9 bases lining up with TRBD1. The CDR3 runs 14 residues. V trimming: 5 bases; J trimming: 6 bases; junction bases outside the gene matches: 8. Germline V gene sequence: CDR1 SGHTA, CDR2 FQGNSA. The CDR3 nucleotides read TGTGCCAGCAGCAGGGGGACAGGGAGGCGCGAGCAGTACTTC. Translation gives CASSRGTGRREQYF.

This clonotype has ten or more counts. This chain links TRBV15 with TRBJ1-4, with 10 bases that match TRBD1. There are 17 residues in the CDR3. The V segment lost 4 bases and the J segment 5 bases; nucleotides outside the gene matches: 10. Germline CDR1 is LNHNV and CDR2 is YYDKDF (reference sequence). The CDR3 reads CATSKGQGRSGNEKLFF. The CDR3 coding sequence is TGTGCCACCAGCAAGGGACAGGGGCGCTCAGGGAATGAAAAACTGTTTTTT.

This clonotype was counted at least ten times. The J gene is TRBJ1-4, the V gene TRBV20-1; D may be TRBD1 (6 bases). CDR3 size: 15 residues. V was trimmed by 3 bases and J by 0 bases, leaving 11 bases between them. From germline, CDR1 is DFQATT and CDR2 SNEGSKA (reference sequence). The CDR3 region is CSARRGTPTNEKLFF. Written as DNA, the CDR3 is TGCAGTGCTAGGAGGGGGACTCCAACTAATGAAAAACTGTTTTTT.

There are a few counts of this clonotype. The CDR3 DNA sequence: TGCGCCAGCAGCCAAGAAGGCAGGTCCTACGAGCAGTACTTC. Encoded protein: CASSQEGRSYEQYF. The gene calls are TRBV4-3 and TRBJ2-7; D is unresolved. Germline CDR1 LGHNA, CDR2 YSLEER. The CDR3 is 14 residues long. The V gene lost 0 bases and the J gene lost 1 base, with 7 bases spanning the gap.

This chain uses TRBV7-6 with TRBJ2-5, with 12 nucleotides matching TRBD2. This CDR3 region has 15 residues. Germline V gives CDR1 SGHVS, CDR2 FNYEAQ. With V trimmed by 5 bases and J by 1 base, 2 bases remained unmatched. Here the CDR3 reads CASSPSGGAQETQYF. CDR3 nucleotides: TGTGCCAGCAGCCCTAGCGGGGGGGCCCAAGAGACCCAGTACTTC.

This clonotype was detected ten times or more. CDR3 coding DNA: TGTGCCAGCAACAAGGAGCTAGCGGACACCGGGGAGCTGTTTTTT. Residues: CASNKELADTGELFF. V usage is TRBV28 and J usage is TRBJ2-2, with 7 bases identical to TRBD2. The CDR3 extends over 15 amino acids. V gave up 7 bases and J gave up 3 bases; unmatched junction bases: 8. The germline gives CDR1 MDHEN, CDR2 SYDVKM. The whole variable domain, remainder taken from reference TRBV28 and TRBJ2-2, is DVKVTQSSRYLVKRTGEKVFLECVQDMDHENMFWYRQDPGLGLRLIYFSYDVKMKEKGDIPEGYSVSREKKERFSLILESASTNQTSMYLCASNKELADTGELFFGEGSRLTVL.

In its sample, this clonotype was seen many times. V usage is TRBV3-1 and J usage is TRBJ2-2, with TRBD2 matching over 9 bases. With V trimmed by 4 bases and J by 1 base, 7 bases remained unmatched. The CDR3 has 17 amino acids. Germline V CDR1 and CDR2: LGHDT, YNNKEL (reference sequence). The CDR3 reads CASSLLGLALNTGELFF. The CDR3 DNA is TGTGCCAGCAGCCTACTAGGACTAGCGCTGAACACCGGGGAGCTGTTTTTT.

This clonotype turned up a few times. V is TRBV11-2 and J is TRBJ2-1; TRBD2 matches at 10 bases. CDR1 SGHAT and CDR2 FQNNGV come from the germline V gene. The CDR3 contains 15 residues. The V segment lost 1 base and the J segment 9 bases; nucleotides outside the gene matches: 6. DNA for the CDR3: TGTGCCAGCAGCTTAGGCAGCGGGAGGGCCCGTGAGCAGTTCTTC. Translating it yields CASSLGSGRAREQFF. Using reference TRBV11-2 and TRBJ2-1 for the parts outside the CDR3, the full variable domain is EAGVAQSPRYKIIEKRQSVAFWCNPISGHATLYWYQQILGQGPKLLIQFQNNGVVDDSQLPKDRFSAERLKGVDSTLKIQPAKLEDSAVYLCASSLGSGRAREQFFGPGTRLTVL.

The CDR3 spells CASSSGQGFEGYTF. The CDR3 DNA is TGCGCCAGCAGCTCGGGACAGGGGTTTGAAGGCTACACCTTC. The chain uses TRBV5-1 and TRBJ1-2, with 10 positions matching TRBD1. Per the germline V gene, CDR1 is SGHRS and CDR2 is YFSETQ. The CDR3 runs to 14 residues. The J segment lost 8 bases and the V segment lost 3 bases, leaving 7 bases of the junction unmatched.

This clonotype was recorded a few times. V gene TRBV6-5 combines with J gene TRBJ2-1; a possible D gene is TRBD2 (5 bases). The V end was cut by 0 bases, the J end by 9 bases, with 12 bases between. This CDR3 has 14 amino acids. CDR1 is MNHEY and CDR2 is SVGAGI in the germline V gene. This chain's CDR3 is CASSYSWGEREQFF. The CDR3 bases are TGTGCCAGCAGTTACTCCTGGGGAGAGCGTGAGCAGTTCTTC.

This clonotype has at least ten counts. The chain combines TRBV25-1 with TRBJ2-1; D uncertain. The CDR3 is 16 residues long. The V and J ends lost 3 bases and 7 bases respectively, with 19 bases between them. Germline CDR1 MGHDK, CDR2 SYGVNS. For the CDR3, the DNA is TGTGCCAGCAGTGACCTCGATACCATTCTAGTAAATGAGCAGTTCTTC. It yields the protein CASSDLDTILVNEQFF.

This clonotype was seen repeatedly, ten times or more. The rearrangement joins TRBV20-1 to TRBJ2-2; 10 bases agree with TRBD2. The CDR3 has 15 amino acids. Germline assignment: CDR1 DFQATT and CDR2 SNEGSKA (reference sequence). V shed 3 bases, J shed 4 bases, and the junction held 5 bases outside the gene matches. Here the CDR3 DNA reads TGCAGTGCTAGGGCACTAGCGGGAATCACCGGGGAGCTGTTTTTT. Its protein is CSARALAGITGELFF.